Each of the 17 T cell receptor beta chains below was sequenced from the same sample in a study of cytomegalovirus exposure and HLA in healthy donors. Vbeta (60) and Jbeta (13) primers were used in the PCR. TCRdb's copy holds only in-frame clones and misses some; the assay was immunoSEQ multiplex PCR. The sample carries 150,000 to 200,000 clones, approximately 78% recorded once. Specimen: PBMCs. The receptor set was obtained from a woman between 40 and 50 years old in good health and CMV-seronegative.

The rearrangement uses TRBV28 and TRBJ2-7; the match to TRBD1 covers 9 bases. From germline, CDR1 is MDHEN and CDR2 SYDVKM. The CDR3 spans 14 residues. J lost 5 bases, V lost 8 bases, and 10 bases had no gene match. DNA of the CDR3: TGTGCCAGCGGGCTGGACAGGGGCGGCGACGAGCAGTACTTC. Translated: CASGLDRGGDEQYF.

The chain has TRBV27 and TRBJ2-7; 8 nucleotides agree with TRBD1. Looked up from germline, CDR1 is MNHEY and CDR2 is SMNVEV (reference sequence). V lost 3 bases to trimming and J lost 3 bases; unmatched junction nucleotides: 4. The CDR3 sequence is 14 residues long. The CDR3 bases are TGTGCCAGCAGTTTGCAGGGGGCTTTCTACGAGCAGTACTTC. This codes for CASSLQGAFYEQYF.

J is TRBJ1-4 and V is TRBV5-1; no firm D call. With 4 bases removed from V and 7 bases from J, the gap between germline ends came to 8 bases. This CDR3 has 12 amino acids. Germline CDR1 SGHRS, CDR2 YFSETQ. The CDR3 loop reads CASSQEGEKLFF. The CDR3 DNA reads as TGCGCCAGCAGCCAGGAGGGTGAAAAACTGTTTTTT.

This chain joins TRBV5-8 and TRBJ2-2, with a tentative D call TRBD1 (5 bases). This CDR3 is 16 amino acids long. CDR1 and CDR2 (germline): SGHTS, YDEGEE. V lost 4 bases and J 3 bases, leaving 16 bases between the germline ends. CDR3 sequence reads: CASSPEVGVHTGELFF. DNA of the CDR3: TGTGCCAGCAGCCCCGAAGTAGGGGTTCACACCGGGGAGCTGTTTTTT.

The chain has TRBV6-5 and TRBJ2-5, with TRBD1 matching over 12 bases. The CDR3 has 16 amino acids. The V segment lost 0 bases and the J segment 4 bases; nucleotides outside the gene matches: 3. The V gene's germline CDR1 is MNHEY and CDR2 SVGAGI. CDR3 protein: CASSYSGTGGAETQYF. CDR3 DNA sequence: TGTGCCAGCAGTTACTCGGGGACAGGGGGCGCAGAGACCCAGTACTTC.

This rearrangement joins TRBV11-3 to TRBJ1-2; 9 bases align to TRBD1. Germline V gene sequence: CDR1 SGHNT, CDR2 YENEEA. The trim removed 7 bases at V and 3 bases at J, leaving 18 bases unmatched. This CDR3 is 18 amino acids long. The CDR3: CASTPMGKQGARDYGYTF. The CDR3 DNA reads TGTGCCAGCACCCCGATGGGGAAACAGGGGGCCAGGGACTATGGCTACACCTTC.

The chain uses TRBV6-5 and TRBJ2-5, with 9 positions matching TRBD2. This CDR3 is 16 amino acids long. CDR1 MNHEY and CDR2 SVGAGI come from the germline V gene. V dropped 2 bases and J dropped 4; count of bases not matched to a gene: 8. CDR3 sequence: CASSYMRGGWVETQYF. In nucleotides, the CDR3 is TGTGCCAGCAGTTACATGCGGGGGGGCTGGGTAGAGACCCAGTACTTC.

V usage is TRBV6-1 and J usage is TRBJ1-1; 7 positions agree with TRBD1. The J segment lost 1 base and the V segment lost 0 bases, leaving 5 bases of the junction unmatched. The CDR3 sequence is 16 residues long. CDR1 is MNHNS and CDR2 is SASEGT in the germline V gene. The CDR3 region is CASSEAMTGTNTEAFF. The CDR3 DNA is TGTGCCAGCAGTGAAGCCATGACAGGGACGAACACTGAAGCTTTCTTT.

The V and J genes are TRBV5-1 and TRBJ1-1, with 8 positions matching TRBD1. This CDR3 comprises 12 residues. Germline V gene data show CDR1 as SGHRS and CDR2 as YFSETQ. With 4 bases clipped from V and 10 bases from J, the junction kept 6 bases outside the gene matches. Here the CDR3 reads CASSPGQGSAFF. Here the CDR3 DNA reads TGCGCCAGCAGCCCCGGACAGGGCTCAGCTTTCTTT.

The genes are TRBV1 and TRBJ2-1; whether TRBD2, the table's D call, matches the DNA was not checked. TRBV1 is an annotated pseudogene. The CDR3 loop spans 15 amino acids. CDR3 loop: CTSSQPVRGEAEQFF. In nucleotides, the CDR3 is TGCACCAGCAGCCAACCGGTTCGGGGGGAGGCTGAGCAGTTCTTC.

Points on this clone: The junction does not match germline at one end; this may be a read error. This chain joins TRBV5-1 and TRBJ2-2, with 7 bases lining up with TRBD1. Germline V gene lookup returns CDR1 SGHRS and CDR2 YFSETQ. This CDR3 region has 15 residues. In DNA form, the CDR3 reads TGCGCCAGCACCTTGGGGACAGCGAACACCGGGGAGCTGTTTTTT. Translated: CASTLGTANTGELFF.

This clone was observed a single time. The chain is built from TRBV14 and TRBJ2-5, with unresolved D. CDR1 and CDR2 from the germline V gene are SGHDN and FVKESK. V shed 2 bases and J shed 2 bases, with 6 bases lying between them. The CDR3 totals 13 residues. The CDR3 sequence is CASSQNWQETQYF. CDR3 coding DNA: TGTGCCAGCAGCCAAAACTGGCAAGAGACCCAGTACTTC.

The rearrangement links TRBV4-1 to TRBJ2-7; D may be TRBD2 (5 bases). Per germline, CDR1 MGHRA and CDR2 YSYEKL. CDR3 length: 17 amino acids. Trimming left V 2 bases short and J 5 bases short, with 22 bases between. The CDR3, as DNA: TGCGCCAGCAGCCAACCACTACTAGTTACGGGTCCCCACGAGCAGTACTTC. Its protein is CASSQPLLVTGPHEQYF.

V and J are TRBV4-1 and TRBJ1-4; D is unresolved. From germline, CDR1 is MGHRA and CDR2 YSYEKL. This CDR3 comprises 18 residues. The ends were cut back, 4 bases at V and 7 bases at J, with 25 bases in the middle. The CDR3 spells CASSPKPRGVGNREKLFF. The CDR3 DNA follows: TGCGCCAGCAGCCCGAAACCGCGCGGGGTTGGGAATCGTGAAAAACTGTTTTTT.

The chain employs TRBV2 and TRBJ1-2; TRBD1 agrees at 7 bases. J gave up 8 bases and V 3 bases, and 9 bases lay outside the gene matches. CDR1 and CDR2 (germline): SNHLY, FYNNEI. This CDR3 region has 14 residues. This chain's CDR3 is CASSDLQGNLGYTF. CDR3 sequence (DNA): TGTGCCAGCAGTGACCTACAGGGGAACTTAGGCTACACCTTC.

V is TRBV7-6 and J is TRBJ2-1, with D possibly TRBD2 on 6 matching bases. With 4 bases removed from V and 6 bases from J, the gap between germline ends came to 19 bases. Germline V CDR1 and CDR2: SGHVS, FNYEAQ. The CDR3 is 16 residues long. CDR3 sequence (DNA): TGTGCCAGCAGCTCTGGGGGGAGCCCTCTGGGCAATGAGCAGTTCTTC. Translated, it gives CASSSGGSPLGNEQFF.

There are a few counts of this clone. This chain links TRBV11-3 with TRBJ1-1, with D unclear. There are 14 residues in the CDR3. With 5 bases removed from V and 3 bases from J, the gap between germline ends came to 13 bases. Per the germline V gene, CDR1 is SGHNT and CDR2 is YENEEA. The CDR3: CASSLKAEHTEAFF. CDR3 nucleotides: TGTGCCAGCAGCCTTAAGGCGGAGCACACTGAAGCTTTCTTT.